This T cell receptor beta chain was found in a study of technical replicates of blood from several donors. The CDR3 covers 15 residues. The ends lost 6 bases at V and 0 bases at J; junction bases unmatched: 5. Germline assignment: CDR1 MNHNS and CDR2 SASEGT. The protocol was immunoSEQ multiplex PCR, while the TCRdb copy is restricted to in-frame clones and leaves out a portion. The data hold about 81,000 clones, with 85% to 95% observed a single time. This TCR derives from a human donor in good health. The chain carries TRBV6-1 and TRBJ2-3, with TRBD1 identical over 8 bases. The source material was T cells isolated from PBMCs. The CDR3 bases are TGTGCCAGCAGGGCCAGGGGGCTCAGCACAGATACGCAGTATTTT. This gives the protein CASRARGLSTDTQYF.